This T cell receptor (beta chain) was identified in a study of graft-versus-host responses after intestinal transplantation. Study at large: Among the recipients, all got anti-thymocyte globulin induction and then tacrolimus and steroids for about 3 years. Study results and limitations: Graft-donor T cell macrochimerism coincided with high graft-versus-host to host-versus-graft clonal ratios in allografts. Recipient marrow held GvH clones, some first seen in ileum or blood.

Data came from immunoSEQ multiplex PCR; TCRdb stores just in-frame clones and leaves some out. Among 35,000 to 50,000 clones, about 95% were seen once, and the ten largest hold less than 0.25%. As regards this clone: What it binds is not known.

Trimming shortened V by 3 bases and J by 4 bases, and 10 bases separated the two germline ends. This CDR3 comprises 13 residues. Germline V gene sequence: CDR1 LNHDA, CDR2 SQIVND (reference sequence). This TCR derives from a human donor who was the organ donor for an intestinal transplant. The chain employs TRBV19 and TRBJ2-7; the D gene is possibly TRBD1 (5 bases). The material sequenced was unstimulated CD8+ T cells sorted from spleen or lymph node cells, taken before transplant. CDR3 in DNA: TGTGCCAGTAGTATTGGCAGGGCTTACGAGCAGTACTTC. Its translation is CASSIGRAYEQYF.